This T cell receptor beta chain was documented in a study of blood T cell repertoires in COVID-19. Across the study: Both acute and convalescent COVID-19 samples were obtained from the United States, Italy and Spain.

The V end lost 5 bases, the J end lost 5 bases, and 9 bases lay between the germline ends. Germline V gene sequence: CDR1 SGHVS, CDR2 FNYEAQ. CDR3 length: 12 residues. Data came from immunoSEQ multiplex PCR; TCRdb stores just in-frame clones and leaves some out. The profile covers 100,000 to 150,000 clones, with 65% to 85% appearing a single time and approximately 6.3% taken by the ten largest. The sample holds a few counts of this clone. The source of this sequence is a man of 80 years or more with active or convalescent COVID-19. The chain couples TRBV7-6 to TRBJ1-1; D uncertain. The sample taken for sequencing was peripheral blood. The CDR3 spells CASSRDGTEAFF. CDR3 DNA sequence: TGTGCCAGCAGCCGCGACGGGACTGAAGCTTTCTTT.